This T cell receptor beta chain is drawn from a study of vaccination effects on CD4 cells after COVID-19. Study-level information: The post-vaccine samples were taken, at the median, 72 days after the second dose. Notes on the study in general: Within healthy vaccinees, only 1 of 255 vaccine-induced clones displayed cross-reactivity with common cold coronaviruses. Pronounced clonal contraction occurred in clones induced by infection and by vaccine late after vaccination.

V was cut by 4 bases and J by 4 bases, with 7 bases left in between. This CDR3 has 12 amino acids. Sequenced by immunoSEQ multiplex PCR; TCRdb stores in-frame clones only, minus some. Of tens of thousands of clones listed, roughly 80% are singletons. Isolating CD4+ T cells followed less than 11 days of culture. Each person got two doses of an mRNA SARS-CoV-2 vaccine, BNT162b2 or mRNA-1273. Having tested negative for nucleocapsid antibodies, the vaccine recipients showed no prior SARS-CoV-2 infection. In the case of this clone: Its antigen is still unknown. The same CDR3 can be traced to other DNA sequences in this sample.

This TCR was sampled from a human donor who received a COVID-19 vaccine. This sample comprised CD4+ T cells from PBMCs cultured without peptide, obtained after COVID-19 vaccination. The chain combines TRBV12-3 or TRBV12-4 with TRBJ1-1; the D is unclear. CDR3 nucleotides: TGTGCCAGCAGTTCCCGGGGCACTGAAGCTTTCTTT. This encodes CASSSRGTEAFF.